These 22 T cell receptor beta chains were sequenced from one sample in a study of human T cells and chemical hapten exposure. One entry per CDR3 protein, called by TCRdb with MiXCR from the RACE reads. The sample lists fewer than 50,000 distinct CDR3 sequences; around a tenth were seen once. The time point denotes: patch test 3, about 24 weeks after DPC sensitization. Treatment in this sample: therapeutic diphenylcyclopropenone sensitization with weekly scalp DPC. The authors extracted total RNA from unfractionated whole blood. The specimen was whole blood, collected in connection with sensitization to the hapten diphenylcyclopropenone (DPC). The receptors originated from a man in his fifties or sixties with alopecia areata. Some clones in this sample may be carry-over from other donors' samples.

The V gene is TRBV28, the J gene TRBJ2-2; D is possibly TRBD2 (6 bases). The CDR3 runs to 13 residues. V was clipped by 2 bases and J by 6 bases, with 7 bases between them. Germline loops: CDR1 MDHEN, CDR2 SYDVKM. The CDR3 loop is CASSLRRAGELFF. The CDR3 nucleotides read TGTGCCAGCAGTTTAAGGAGGGCCGGGGAGCTGTTTTTT. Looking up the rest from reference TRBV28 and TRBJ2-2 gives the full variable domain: DVKVTQSSRYLVKRTGEKVFLECVQDMDHENMFWYRQDPGLGLRLIYFSYDVKMKEKGDIPEGYSVSREKKERFSLILESASTNQTSMYLCASSLRRAGELFFGEGSRLTVL.

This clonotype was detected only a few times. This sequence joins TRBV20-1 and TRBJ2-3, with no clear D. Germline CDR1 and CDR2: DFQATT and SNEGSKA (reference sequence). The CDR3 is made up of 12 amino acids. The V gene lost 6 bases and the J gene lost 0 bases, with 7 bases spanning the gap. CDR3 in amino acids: CSAPASTDTQYF. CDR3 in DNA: TGCAGTGCCCCAGCTAGCACAGATACGCAGTATTTT.

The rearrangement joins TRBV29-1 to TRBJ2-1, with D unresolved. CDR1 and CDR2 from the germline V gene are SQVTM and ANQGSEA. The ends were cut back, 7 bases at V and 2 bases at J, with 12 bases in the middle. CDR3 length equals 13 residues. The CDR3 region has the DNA TGCAGCGCAGGACGGCCTACCTACAATGAGCAGTTCTTC. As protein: CSAGRPTYNEQFF.

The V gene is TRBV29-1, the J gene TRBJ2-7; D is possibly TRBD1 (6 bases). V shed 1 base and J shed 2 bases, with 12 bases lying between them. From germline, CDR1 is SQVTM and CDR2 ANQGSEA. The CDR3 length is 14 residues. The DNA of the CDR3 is TGCAGCGTTGAAGTATGGGGGCAGGCCTACGAGCAGTACTTC. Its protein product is CSVEVWGQAYEQYF.

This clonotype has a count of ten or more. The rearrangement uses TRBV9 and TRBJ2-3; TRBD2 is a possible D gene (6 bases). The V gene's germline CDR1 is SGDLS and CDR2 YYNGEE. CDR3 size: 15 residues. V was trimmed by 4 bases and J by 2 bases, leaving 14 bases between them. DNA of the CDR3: TGTGCCAGCAGCTCCGAGGGACTGAACACAGATACGCAGTATTTT. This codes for CASSSEGLNTDTQYF. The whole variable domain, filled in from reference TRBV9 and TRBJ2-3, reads DSGVTQTPKHLITATGQRVTLRCSPRSGDLSVYWYQQSLDQGLQFLIQYYNGEERAKGNILERFSAQQFPDLHSELNLSSLELGDSALYFCASSSEGLNTDTQYFGPGTRLTVL.

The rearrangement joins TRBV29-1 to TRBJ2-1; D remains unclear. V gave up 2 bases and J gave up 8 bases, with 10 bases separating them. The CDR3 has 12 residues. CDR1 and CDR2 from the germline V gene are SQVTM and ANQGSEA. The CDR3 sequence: CSVETLNDEQFF. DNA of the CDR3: TGCAGCGTTGAAACGTTGAACGATGAGCAGTTCTTC.

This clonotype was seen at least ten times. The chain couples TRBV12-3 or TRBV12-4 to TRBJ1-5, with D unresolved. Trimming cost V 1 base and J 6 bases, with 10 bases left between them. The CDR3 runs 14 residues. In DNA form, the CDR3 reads TGTGCCAGCAGTTTAGGCCGGGGAACTCAGCCCCAGCATTTT. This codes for CASSLGRGTQPQHF.

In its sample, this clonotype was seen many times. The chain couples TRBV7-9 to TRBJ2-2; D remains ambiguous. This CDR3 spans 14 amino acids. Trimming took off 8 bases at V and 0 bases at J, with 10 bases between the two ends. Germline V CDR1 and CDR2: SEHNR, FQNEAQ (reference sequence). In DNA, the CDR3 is TGTGCCAGCCGGTTGAAAACGAACACCGGGGAGCTGTTTTTT. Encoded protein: CASRLKTNTGELFF.

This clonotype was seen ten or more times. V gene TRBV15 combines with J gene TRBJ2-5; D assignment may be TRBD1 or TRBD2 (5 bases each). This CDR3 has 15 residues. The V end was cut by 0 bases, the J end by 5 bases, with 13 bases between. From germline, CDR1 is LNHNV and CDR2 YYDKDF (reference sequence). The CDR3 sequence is CATSRESGPVETQYF. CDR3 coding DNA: TGTGCCACCAGCAGAGAGTCGGGGCCGGTGGAGACCCAGTACTTC.

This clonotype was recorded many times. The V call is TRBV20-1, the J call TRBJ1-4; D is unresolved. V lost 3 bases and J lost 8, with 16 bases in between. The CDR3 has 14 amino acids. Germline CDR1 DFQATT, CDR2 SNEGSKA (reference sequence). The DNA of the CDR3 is TGCAGTGCTAGCTGGTTTTCGCGGGTAGAAAAACTGTTTTTT. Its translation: CSASWFSRVEKLFF.

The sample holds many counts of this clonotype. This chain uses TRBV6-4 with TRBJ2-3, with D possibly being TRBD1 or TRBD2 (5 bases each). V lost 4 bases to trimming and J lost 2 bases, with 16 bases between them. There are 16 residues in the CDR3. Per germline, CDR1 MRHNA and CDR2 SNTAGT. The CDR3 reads CASSVGLEGNTDTQYF. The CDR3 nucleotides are TGTGCCAGCAGTGTCGGGTTAGAGGGGAACACAGATACGCAGTATTTT.

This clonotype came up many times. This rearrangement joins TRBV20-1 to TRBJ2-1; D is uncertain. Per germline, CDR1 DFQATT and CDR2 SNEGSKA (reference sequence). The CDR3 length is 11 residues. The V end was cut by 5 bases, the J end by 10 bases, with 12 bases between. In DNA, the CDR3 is TGCAGTGCTGCTCTGTGGGCCGAGCAGTTCTTC. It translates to CSAALWAEQFF.

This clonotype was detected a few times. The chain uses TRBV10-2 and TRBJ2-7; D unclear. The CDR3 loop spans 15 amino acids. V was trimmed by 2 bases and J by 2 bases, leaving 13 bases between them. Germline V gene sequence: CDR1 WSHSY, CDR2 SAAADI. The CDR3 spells CASSERRYRAYEQYF. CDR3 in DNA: TGCGCCAGCAGTGAGAGGCGGTACCGAGCCTACGAGCAGTACTTC.

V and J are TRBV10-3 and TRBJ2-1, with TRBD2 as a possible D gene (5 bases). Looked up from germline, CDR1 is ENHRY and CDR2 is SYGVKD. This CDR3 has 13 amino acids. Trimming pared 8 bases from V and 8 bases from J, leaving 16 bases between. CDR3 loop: CAIQPSWSHEQFF. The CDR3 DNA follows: TGTGCCATCCAGCCTAGCTGGTCCCATGAGCAGTTCTTC.

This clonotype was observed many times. The CDR3 coding sequence is TGCAGCGCAGCCTTCTACGAGCAGTACTTC. Encoded protein: CSAAFYEQYF. The V gene is TRBV29-1, the J gene TRBJ2-7; D not resolved. The CDR3 is made up of 10 amino acids. Germline V gene sequence: CDR1 SQVTM, CDR2 ANQGSEA. V dropped 7 bases and J dropped 3 bases, with 7 bases sitting between them.

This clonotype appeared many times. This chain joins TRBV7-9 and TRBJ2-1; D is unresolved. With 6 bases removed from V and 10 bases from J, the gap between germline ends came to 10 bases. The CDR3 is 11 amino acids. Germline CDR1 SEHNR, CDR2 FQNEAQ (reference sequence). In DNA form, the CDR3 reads TGTGCCAGCAGTCATTACTACGAGCAGTTCTTC. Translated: CASSHYYEQFF.

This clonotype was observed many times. Written as DNA, the CDR3 is TGCGCCAGCAGCTTGGGTACAGGGGCGTCGGACTATGGCTACACCTTC. Residues: CASSLGTGASDYGYTF. The V and J genes are TRBV5-1 and TRBJ1-2, with 7 bases matching TRBD1. Germline-derived CDR1 and CDR2 are SGHRS and YFSETQ. J gave up 3 bases and V 0 bases, and 8 bases lay outside the gene matches. The CDR3 totals 16 residues.

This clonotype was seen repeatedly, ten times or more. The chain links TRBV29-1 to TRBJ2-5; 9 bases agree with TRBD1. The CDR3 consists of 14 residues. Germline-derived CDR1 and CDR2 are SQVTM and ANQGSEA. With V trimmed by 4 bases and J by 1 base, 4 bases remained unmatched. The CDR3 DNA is TGCAGCGTTGTCAAACAGGGGGCCCAAGAGACCCAGTACTTC. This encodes CSVVKQGAQETQYF.

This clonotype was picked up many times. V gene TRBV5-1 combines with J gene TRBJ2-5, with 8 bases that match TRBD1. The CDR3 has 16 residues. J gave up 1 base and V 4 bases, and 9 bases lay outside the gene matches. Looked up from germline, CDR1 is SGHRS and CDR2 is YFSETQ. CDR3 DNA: TGCGCCAGCAGCCCGAGGACAGGGACAGGCCAAGAGACCCAGTACTTC. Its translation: CASSPRTGTGQETQYF. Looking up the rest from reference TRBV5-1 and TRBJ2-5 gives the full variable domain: KAGVTQTPRYLIKTRGQQVTLSCSPISGHRSVSWYQQTPGQGLQFLFEYFSETQRNKGNFPGRFSGRQFSNSRSEMNVSTLELGDSALYLCASSPRTGTGQETQYFGPGTRLLVL.

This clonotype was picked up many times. The CDR3 is CASRPTGPDQPQHF. Written as DNA, the CDR3 is TGTGCCAGCAGGCCGACAGGTCCCGATCAGCCCCAGCATTTT. The chain recombines TRBV7-9 with TRBJ1-5; D is perhaps TRBD1 (6 bases). Germline lookup yields CDR1 SEHNR and CDR2 FQNEAQ (reference sequence). The CDR3 consists of 14 residues. Trimming shortened V by 6 bases and J by 5 bases, and 14 bases separated the two germline ends.

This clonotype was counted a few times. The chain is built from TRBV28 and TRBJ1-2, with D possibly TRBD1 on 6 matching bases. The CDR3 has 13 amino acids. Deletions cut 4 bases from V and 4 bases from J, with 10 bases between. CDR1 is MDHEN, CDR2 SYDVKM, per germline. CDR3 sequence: CASSWGGGYGYTF. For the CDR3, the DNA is TGTGCCAGCAGTTGGGGGGGCGGCTATGGCTACACCTTC.

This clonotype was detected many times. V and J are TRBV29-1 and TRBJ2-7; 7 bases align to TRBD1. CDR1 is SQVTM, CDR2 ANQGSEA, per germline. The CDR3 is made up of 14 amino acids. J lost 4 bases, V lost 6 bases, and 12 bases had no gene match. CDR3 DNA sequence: TGCAGCGTCGGCCGGAAGGGGGCTGGGTACGAGCAGTACTTC. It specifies CSVGRKGAGYEQYF.